The 2 T cell receptor beta chains below come from one sample, sequenced in a study of tumour-infiltrating T cells in Burkitt lymphoma. TCRdb's table, derived via immunoSEQ multiplex PCR, lists solely in-frame clones and lacks some. The sample holds some 4,000 clones, 14% seen once. Sequencing was done on a sample of tumor tissue. The receptors shown here come from a human donor with Burkitt lymphoma.

This chain joins TRBV15 and TRBJ2-1; D is possibly TRBD1 (6 bases). The V gene's germline CDR1 is LNHNV and CDR2 YYDKDF (reference sequence). This CDR3 has 16 amino acids. The V end was cut by 5 bases, the J end by 9 bases, with 23 bases between. This CDR3 is CATSYTLGQPLIEQFF. In DNA form, the CDR3 reads TGTGCCACCAGCTATACCTTAGGACAGCCGCTAATTGAGCAGTTCTTC.

This clone has just a few counts. The J gene is TRBJ2-5, the V gene TRBV9; D perhaps matches TRBD2 (5 bases). The CDR3 totals 13 residues. Germline lookup yields CDR1 SGDLS and CDR2 YYNGEE. V gave up 4 bases and J gave up 3 bases, with 10 bases separating them. The chain's CDR3 is CASSFSEEETQYF. As DNA, the CDR3 is TGTGCCAGCAGCTTTAGCGAAGAAGAGACCCAGTACTTC.